The 29 T cell receptor beta chains listed next were all sequenced from one sample in a study of shared clonotypes between healthy human individuals. The table came from immunoSEQ multiplex PCR; TCRdb's copy has only in-frame clones and leaves some out. The sample has just over 2,000,000 clones, about 95% seen once. CD45RO negativity and positive selection for CCR7 defined naive CD8 cells, a population that excluded terminally differentiated effector memory CD45RA+ cells. The specimen was naive CD8+ T cells sorted from blood. Receptor source: a man aged 18 to 29 in good health.

The chain couples TRBV7-9 to TRBJ2-5; D not certain. Trimming took 1 base from V and 0 from J, leaving 6 bases between them. The CDR3 is made up of 14 amino acids. The germline CDR1 and CDR2 sequences are SEHNR and FQNEAQ (reference sequence). The CDR3 sequence is CASSLERNQETQYF. The DNA of the CDR3 is TGTGCCAGCAGCTTAGAAAGGAACCAAGAGACCCAGTACTTC.

CDR3 nucleotides: TGTGCCAGCATTAGGGCCGCGTCGGGGAATGAGCAGTTCTTC. The encoded protein is CASIRAASGNEQFF. J is TRBJ2-1 and V is TRBV2; possible D gene TRBD2, 5 bases. CDR3 length: 14 residues. Germline CDR1 reads SNHLY; CDR2 reads FYNNEI. V was cut by 7 bases and J by 7 bases, with 17 bases left in between.

The chain joins TRBV5-4 to TRBJ2-2; 9 nucleotides line up with TRBD1. The junction had 5 bases not matched to a gene; V was cut back by 4 bases and J by 4 bases. The CDR3 is 15 amino acids. Germline lookup yields CDR1 SGHNT and CDR2 YYREEE (reference sequence). The CDR3 region is CASSTWTGATGELFF. The CDR3 DNA is TGTGCCAGCAGCACCTGGACAGGGGCCACCGGGGAGCTGTTTTTT. Complete variable domain (other parts from reference TRBV5-4 and TRBJ2-2): ETGVTQSPTHLIKTRGQQVTLRCSSQSGHNTVSWYQQALGQGPQFIFQYYREEENGRGNFPPRFSGLQFPNYSSELNVNALELDDSALYLCASSTWTGATGELFFGEGSRLTVL.

This rearrangement joins TRBV7-9 to TRBJ2-7; D unclear. The germline V gene has CDR1 SEHNR and CDR2 FQNEAQ (reference sequence). There are 12 residues in the CDR3. Deletions cut 3 bases from V and 6 bases from J, with 9 bases between. CDR3: CASSFFSGEQYF. DNA of the CDR3: TGTGCCAGCAGCTTTTTTTCCGGCGAGCAGTACTTC.

The chain combines TRBV5-1 with TRBJ2-3; D is undetermined. Germline CDR1 and CDR2: SGHRS and YFSETQ. V was clipped by 0 bases and J by 2 bases, with 22 bases between them. This CDR3 has 19 amino acids. CDR3 loop: CASSLEWAERTKTTDTQYF. Written as DNA, the CDR3 is TGCGCCAGCAGCTTGGAGTGGGCAGAAAGAACAAAGACCACAGATACGCAGTATTTT. Variable domain in full (rest from reference TRBV5-1 and TRBJ2-3): KAGVTQTPRYLIKTRGQQVTLSCSPISGHRSVSWYQQTPGQGLQFLFEYFSETQRNKGNFPGRFSGRQFSNSRSEMNVSTLELGDSALYLCASSLEWAERTKTTDTQYFGPGTRLTVL.

Written as DNA, the CDR3 is TGTGCCAGCAGCTTGGGTCTATCCCTAAGCACAGATACGCAGTATTTT. Translating gives CASSLGLSLSTDTQYF. V and J are TRBV5-6 and TRBJ2-3; unclear D gene. CDR1 and CDR2 from the germline V gene are SGHDT and YYEEEE. The CDR3 spans 16 residues. Trimming shortened V by 0 bases and J by 0 bases, and 11 bases separated the two germline ends.

This chain links TRBV13 with TRBJ1-1; the D gene is possibly TRBD1 (5 bases). This CDR3 comprises 15 residues. Trimming stripped 5 bases from V and 0 bases from J, with 13 bases between. Germline CDR1 and CDR2: PRHDT and FYEKMQ (reference sequence). The CDR3 bases are TGTGCCAGCAGCCCCCTTGAAGGGGTGAACACTGAAGCTTTCTTT. Its translation: CASSPLEGVNTEAFF.

V gene TRBV7-2 combines with J gene TRBJ1-3; the D gene is possibly TRBD1 (6 bases). This CDR3 has 15 amino acids. Per germline, CDR1 SGHTA and CDR2 FQGNSA. With 4 bases removed from V and 2 bases from J, the gap between germline ends came to 12 bases. This chain's CDR3 is CASSSPRGAGNTIYF. In nucleotides, the CDR3 is TGTGCCAGCAGCTCGCCCAGGGGTGCTGGAAACACCATATATTTT.

J is TRBJ2-5 and V is TRBV9, with D tentatively TRBD2 (5 bases). This CDR3 spans 16 amino acids. CDR1 SGDLS and CDR2 YYNGEE come from the germline V gene. The V and J ends lost 0 bases and 9 bases respectively, with 21 bases between them. The CDR3 region has the DNA TGTGCCAGCAGCGTAGCTGACCGGACTGCCGAAGTCGCCCAGTACTTC. Amino acids: CASSVADRTAEVAQYF. The full variable domain, completed using reference TRBV9 and TRBJ2-5, is DSGVTQTPKHLITATGQRVTLRCSPRSGDLSVYWYQQSLDQGLQFLIQYYNGEERAKGNILERFSAQQFPDLHSELNLSSLELGDSALYFCASSVADRTAEVAQYFGPGTRLLVL.

The chain is built from TRBV2 and TRBJ2-7, with D perhaps matching TRBD1 (6 bases). This CDR3 region has 12 residues. The V end lost 8 bases, the J end lost 2 bases, and 10 bases lay between the germline ends. Germline assignment: CDR1 SNHLY and CDR2 FYNNEI. The DNA for the CDR3 is TGTGCCAGCTTACAGGGTCCCTACGAGCAGTACTTC. It translates to CASLQGPYEQYF.

This clone has just one count. The chain links TRBV5-5 to TRBJ1-2, with TRBD1 as a possible D gene (5 bases). Germline V gene data show CDR1 as SGHKS and CDR2 as YYEKEE (reference sequence). This CDR3 is 14 amino acids long. V lost 0 bases to trimming and J lost 4 bases, with 10 bases between them. The CDR3, as DNA: TGTGCCAGCAGCTTGGAATGGGGGTCCTATGGCTACACCTTC. This gives the protein CASSLEWGSYGYTF.

The CDR3 loop reads CASSSRANYEQYF. The DNA for the CDR3 is TGTGCCAGCAGTTCCCGTGCCAACTACGAGCAGTACTTC. The chain has TRBV27 and TRBJ2-7, with D unresolved. Germline V gene lookup returns CDR1 MNHEY and CDR2 SMNVEV (reference sequence). CDR3 length equals 13 residues. Trimming left V 4 bases short and J 3 bases short, with 10 bases between.

V usage is TRBV18 and J usage is TRBJ2-5; D might be TRBD1 (6 bases). V was shortened by 0 bases and J by 3 bases, with 8 bases between the two germline ends. Per germline, CDR1 KGHSH and CDR2 LQKENI. The CDR3 spans 14 residues. The CDR3 sequence is CASSPPNREETQYF. In nucleotides, the CDR3 is TGTGCCAGCTCACCACCCAACAGGGAAGAGACCCAGTACTTC.

The chain employs TRBV5-1 and TRBJ2-2; TRBD2 matches 14 bases. Germline V gene data show CDR1 as SGHRS and CDR2 as YFSETQ. V shed 4 bases and J 6 bases; nucleotides not matched to a gene: 11. CDR3 length: 18 amino acids. The CDR3 DNA reads as TGCGCCAGCAGCCAGGTACTCTTGGGACTAGCGGGAGCCGGGGAGCTGTTTTTT. As protein: CASSQVLLGLAGAGELFF.

The V gene is TRBV27, the J gene TRBJ2-2, with TRBD1 as a possible D gene (6 bases). This CDR3 comprises 14 residues. Germline CDR1 MNHEY, CDR2 SMNVEV (reference sequence). The V end lost 8 bases, the J end lost 7 bases, and 17 bases lay between the germline ends. The CDR3 DNA reads as TGTGCCAGCTCTGGGACACACCCAGGCGGGGAGCTGTTTTTT. Translation gives CASSGTHPGGELFF.

This clone was counted only a few times. The DNA of the CDR3 is TGTGCCAGCAGAACACAGGGGGAGACCTACGAGCAGTACTTC. This gives the protein CASRTQGETYEQYF. The V call is TRBV6-5, the J call TRBJ2-5, with 8 bases fitting TRBD1. The J call is in doubt because the DNA end fits TRBJ2-7 better. Germline CDR1 MNHEY, CDR2 SVGAGI. The CDR3 spans 14 residues.

The V gene is TRBV7-8, the J gene TRBJ1-1, with a tentative D call TRBD1 (6 bases). Germline assignment: CDR1 SGHVS and CDR2 FQNEAQ. The CDR3 covers 15 residues. Trimming stripped 2 bases from V and 4 bases from J, with 14 bases between. CDR3 coding DNA: TGTGCCAGCAGCTTAACCGTGACAGGAATCACTGAAGCTTTCTTT. Amino acids: CASSLTVTGITEAFF.

This clone is a singleton in its sample. The chain couples TRBV14 to TRBJ1-1; D remains ambiguous. The CDR3 runs to 18 residues. Germline-derived CDR1 and CDR2 are SGHDN and FVKESK. The V end was cut by 2 bases, the J end by 2 bases, with 21 bases between. The CDR3 coding sequence is TGTGCCAGCAGCCAATCCGGGGAATGGGGTTTTTTCAACACTGAAGCTTTCTTT. As protein: CASSQSGEWGFFNTEAFF.

The chain couples TRBV5-1 to TRBJ1-3; no firm D call. The CDR3 totals 16 residues. V was cut by 0 bases and J by 4 bases, with 14 bases left in between. Germline-derived CDR1 and CDR2 are SGHRS and YFSETQ. The CDR3 loop reads CASSLGHHEGGNTIYF. CDR3 in DNA: TGCGCCAGCAGCTTGGGTCACCATGAGGGAGGAAACACCATATATTTT.

J is TRBJ1-1 and V is TRBV9; D gene ambiguous. Deletions cut 3 bases from V and 6 bases from J, with 15 bases between. Germline V gives CDR1 SGDLS, CDR2 YYNGEE. This CDR3 region has 14 residues. The CDR3 protein is CASSGPPGKAEAFF. In DNA form, the CDR3 reads TGTGCCAGCAGCGGACCTCCGGGAAAGGCTGAAGCTTTCTTT.

The rearrangement uses TRBV19 and TRBJ2-1, with 7 bases that match TRBD2. The CDR3 is 12 amino acids. Per the germline V gene, CDR1 is LNHDA and CDR2 is SQIVND (reference sequence). V was clipped by 5 bases and J by 10 bases; unmatched bases: 5. The CDR3 spells CASSLGGTEQFF. The CDR3 DNA sequence: TGTGCCAGTAGTTTGGGGGGGACGGAGCAGTTCTTC. Full variable domain (missing parts from reference TRBV19 and TRBJ2-1): DGGITQSPKYLFRKEGQNVTLSCEQNLNHDAMYWYRQDPGQGLRLIYYSQIVNDFQKGDIAEGYSVSREKKESFPLTVTSAQKNPTAFYLCASSLGGTEQFFGPGTRLTVL.

The rearrangement links TRBV4-2 to TRBJ1-2; TRBD1 is a possible D gene (6 bases). Germline-derived CDR1 and CDR2 are LGHNA and YNFKEQ. CDR3 length: 13 amino acids. Trimming removed 1 base at V and 7 bases at J, with 10 bases between. CDR3 sequence reads: CASSQVGGAGYTF. The CDR3 bases are TGTGCCAGCAGCCAAGTCGGGGGCGCTGGCTACACCTTC.

This chain joins TRBV11-2 and TRBJ2-5; D possibly corresponds to TRBD2 (6 bases). Germline values: CDR1 SGHAT, CDR2 FQNNGV. V lost 0 bases and J 5 bases, leaving 10 bases between the germline ends. The CDR3 totals 14 residues. The CDR3 region has the DNA TGTGCCAGCAGCTTAGATTTTGGGAGGGAGACCCAGTACTTC. Translated, it gives CASSLDFGRETQYF.

This clone occurred once. V is TRBV5-4 and J is TRBJ1-1; no clear D. Germline lookup yields CDR1 SGHNT and CDR2 YYREEE (reference sequence). V lost 2 bases and J lost 7, with 6 bases in between. This CDR3 has 11 amino acids. The CDR3 DNA follows: TGTGCCAGCAGCTTTGAGGGTGAAGCTTTCTTT. Amino acid sequence: CASSFEGEAFF.

This chain connects TRBV27 to TRBJ2-7; TRBD2 is a possible D gene (6 bases). Germline V gives CDR1 MNHEY, CDR2 SMNVEV (reference sequence). CDR3 length equals 15 residues. Trimming took 4 bases from V and 0 from J, leaving 13 bases between them. The CDR3 DNA reads TGTGCCAGCAGTTACGTAGCGGCGAGCTCCTACGAGCAGTACTTC. Translation gives CASSYVAASSYEQYF.

The chain employs TRBV11-1 and TRBJ2-2, with 8 bases identical to TRBD2. CDR3 size: 18 residues. The V gene end was trimmed by 1 base and the J gene end by 9 bases; junction bases not matched to a gene: 16. Looked up from germline, CDR1 is SGHAT and CDR2 is FQDESV (reference sequence). CDR3 residues: CASSLVPPGTRGDRELFF. The CDR3, as DNA: TGTGCCAGCAGCTTAGTACCACCTGGGACTAGAGGGGACCGGGAGCTGTTTTTT.

A remark on this clone: Other DNA sequences from this sample encode an identical CDR3 as well. The chain is built from TRBV9 and TRBJ2-7; 11 bases fit TRBD2. Germline V gene sequence: CDR1 SGDLS, CDR2 YYNGEE. Trimming cost V 5 bases and J 3 bases; bases outside gene matches: 4. The CDR3 covers 14 residues. The CDR3 DNA is TGTGCCAGCAGTCCCGGGACTAGCGGCTACGAGCAGTACTTC. Amino acids: CASSPGTSGYEQYF.

The V gene is TRBV7-6, the J gene TRBJ2-1; 7 bases fit TRBD2. Germline CDR1 reads SGHVS; CDR2 reads FNYEAQ. The length of the CDR3 is 15 residues. With 5 bases clipped from V and 6 bases from J, the junction kept 10 bases outside the gene matches. The CDR3: CASSTPGGALNEQFF. In DNA form, the CDR3 reads TGTGCCAGCAGCACACCGGGGGGAGCCCTCAATGAGCAGTTCTTC.

V gene TRBV5-8 combines with J gene TRBJ1-1; D gene ambiguous. With 3 bases removed from V and 2 bases from J, the gap between germline ends came to 8 bases. The CDR3 is 13 amino acids. In germline, CDR1 is SGHTS, CDR2 YDEGEE. The CDR3 nucleotides read TGTGCCAGCAGCTCGGGGTATAACACTGAAGCTTTCTTT. Encoded protein: CASSSGYNTEAFF.